These 3 T cell receptor beta chains share one sample of origin, sequenced in a study of cytomegalovirus exposure and HLA in healthy donors (TCRdb year 2017). Receptors were amplified or captured by the immunoSEQ multiplex PCR assay. For the multiplex PCR, a mixture combining 60 forward primers for TCR Vbeta segments and 13 reverse primers for TCR Jbeta segments was used. TCRdb limited this immuneACCESS table to in-frame rearrangements with V and J called. A share of clones is missing; checked studies link under half to unresolved V genes, and the rest is unexplained. The sample contains approximately 170,000 clones, roughly 85% of them found a single time. The ten largest clones represent less than 10% of the sample. The specimen was PBMCs. The receptors originated from a young man in good health and CMV-seropositive.

The chain uses TRBV6-6 and TRBJ1-1, with D maybe TRBD1 (5 bases). CDR1 MNHNY and CDR2 SVGAGI come from the germline V gene (reference sequence). Trimming removed 2 bases from V and 0 bases from J, with 7 bases in between. The CDR3 extends over 14 amino acids. This CDR3 reads CASSYKGLNTEAFF. CDR3 bases: TGTGCCAGCAGTTACAAGGGGCTGAACACTGAAGCTTTCTTT.

In regard to this clone: The CDR3 carries no conserved terminal phenylalanine or tryptophan, so it likely arises from a read error. CDR3 sequence (DNA): TGTGCCAGCAGTTACCTCCCGGGATCGGTACCCCTCCACCTT. Translating gives CASSYLPGSVPLHL. The rearrangement uses TRBV6-5 and TRBJ1-6; D remains unclear. The germline V gene has CDR1 MNHEY and CDR2 SVGAGI. Trimming shortened V by 2 bases and J by 12 bases, and 14 bases separated the two germline ends. This CDR3 has 14 residues.

This clone has a handful of counts. The CDR3 DNA sequence: TGTGCCACCGCACCCGGTTTGGTTCCGGGCTACACCTTC. This gives the protein CATAPGLVPGYTF. The genes are TRBV10-3 and TRBJ1-2; D unclear. Trimming left V 10 bases short and J 8 bases short, with 20 bases between. CDR3 length equals 13 residues. The germline CDR1 and CDR2 sequences are ENHRY and SYGVKD.